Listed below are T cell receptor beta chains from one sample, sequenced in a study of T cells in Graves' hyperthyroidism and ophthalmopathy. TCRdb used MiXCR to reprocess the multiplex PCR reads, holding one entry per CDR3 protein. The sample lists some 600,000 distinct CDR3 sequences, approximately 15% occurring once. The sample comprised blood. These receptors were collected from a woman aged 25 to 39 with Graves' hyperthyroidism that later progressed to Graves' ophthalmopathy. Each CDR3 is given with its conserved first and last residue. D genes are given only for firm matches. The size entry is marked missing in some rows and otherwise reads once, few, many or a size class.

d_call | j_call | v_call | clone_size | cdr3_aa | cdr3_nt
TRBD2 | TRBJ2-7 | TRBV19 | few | CASSADSGSYEQYF | TGTGCCAGTAGTGCCGATAGCGGGAGTTACGAGCAGTACTTC
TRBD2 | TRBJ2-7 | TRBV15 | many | CATSQASLGTIRGEQYF | TGTGCCACCAGCCAAGCGTCCTTAGGGACTATACGGGGCGAGCAGTACTTC
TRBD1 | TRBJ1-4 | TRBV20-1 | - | CSARPPLDRNPEKLFF | TGCAGTGCTAGGCCCCCACTGGACAGGAATCCAGAAAAACTGTTTTTT
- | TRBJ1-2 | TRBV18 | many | CASSPPGNPYGYTF | TGTGCCAGCTCACCACCAGGCAACCCCTATGGCTACACCTTC
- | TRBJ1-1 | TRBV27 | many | CASRSIGRTEAFF | TGTGCCAGCAGATCGATTGGGAGGACTGAAGCTTTCTTT
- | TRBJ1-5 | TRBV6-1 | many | CASSVPRTDQPQHF | TGTGCCAGCAGTGTGCCTCGGACAGATCAGCCCCAGCATTTT
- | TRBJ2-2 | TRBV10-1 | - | CASSSGERELFF | TGCGCCAGCAGTTCCGGCGAGCGGGAGCTGTTTTTT
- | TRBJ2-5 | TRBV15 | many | CATSRDRAQETQYF | TGTGCCACCAGCAGAGATCGGGCTCAAGAGACCCAGTACTTC
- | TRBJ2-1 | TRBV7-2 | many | CASSLRTSSYNEQFF | TGTGCCAGCAGCTTGAGGACAAGCTCCTACAATGAGCAGTTCTTC
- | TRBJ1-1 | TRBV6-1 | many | CASKMTVNTEAFF | TGTGCCAGCAAGATGACGGTGAACACTGAAGCTTTCTTT
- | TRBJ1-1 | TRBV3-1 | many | CASSQAGHQGEAFF | TGTGCCAGCAGCCAGGCCGGACACCAGGGTGAAGCTTTCTTT
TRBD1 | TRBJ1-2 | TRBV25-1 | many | CASDRDREDYGYTF | TGTGCCAGCGACCGGGACAGGGAGGACTATGGCTACACCTTC
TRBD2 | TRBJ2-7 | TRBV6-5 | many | CASSYGGLATYEQYF | TGTGCCAGCAGTTACGGAGGACTAGCTACCTACGAGCAGTACTTC
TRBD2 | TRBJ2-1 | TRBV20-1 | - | CSASLAGTNEQFF | TGCAGTGCGAGTCTAGCGGGAACCAATGAGCAGTTCTTC
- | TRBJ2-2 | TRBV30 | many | CAWSFTAGELFF | TGTGCCTGGAGTTTCACGGCCGGGGAGCTGTTTTTT
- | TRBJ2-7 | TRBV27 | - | CASSPLLPPSYEQYF | TGTGCCAGCAGTCCCCTTCTCCCTCCCTCCTACGAGCAGTACTTC
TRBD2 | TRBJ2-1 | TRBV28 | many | CASSPIGTNSYNEQFF | TGTGCCAGCAGTCCTATTGGGACTAATTCCTACAATGAGCAGTTCTTC
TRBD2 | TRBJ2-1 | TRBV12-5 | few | CASGLVPSGAYNEQFF | TGTGCTAGTGGTTTGGTACCTAGCGGTGCCTACAATGAGCAGTTCTTC
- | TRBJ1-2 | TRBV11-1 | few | CASSLVPGRDGYTF | TGTGCCAGCAGCTTAGTACCGGGAAGGGATGGCTACACCTTC
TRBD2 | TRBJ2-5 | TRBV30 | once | CAWESPLAHQRETQSF | TGTGCCTGGGAGTCGCCCCTGGCACACCAGCGGGAGACCCAGTCCTTC
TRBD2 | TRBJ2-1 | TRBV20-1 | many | CSASPLALLYNEQFF | TGCAGTGCTAGCCCACTAGCGCTACTTTACAATGAGCAGTTCTTC
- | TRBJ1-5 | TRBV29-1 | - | CSVGSVGNQPQHF | TGCAGCGTTGGCTCAGTAGGCAATCAGCCCCAGCATTTT
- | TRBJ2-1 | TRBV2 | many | CASSAGTNYNEQFF | TGTGCCAGCAGTGCCGGGACCAACTACAATGAGCAGTTCTTC
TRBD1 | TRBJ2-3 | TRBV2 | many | CASRPGTGGLGDTQYF | TGTGCCAGCAGACCTGGGACAGGGGGATTGGGAGATACGCAGTATTTT
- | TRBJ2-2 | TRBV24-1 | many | CATSRTGELFF | TGTGCCACCTCTCGGACCGGGGAGCTGTTTTTT
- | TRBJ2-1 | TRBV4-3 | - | CASSQVRETLSGGEQFF | TGCGCCAGCAGCCAAGTCCGGGAAACTCTCTCCGGAGGTGAGCAGTTCTTC
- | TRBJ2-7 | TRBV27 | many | CASSLSTGRYEQYF | TGTGCCAGCAGTTTATCAACAGGGAGGTACGAGCAGTACTTC
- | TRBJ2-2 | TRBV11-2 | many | CASSPRPMTGELFF | TGTGCCAGCAGCCCGAGACCCATGACCGGGGAGCTGTTTTTT
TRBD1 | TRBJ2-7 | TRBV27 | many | CASSLRHRDRGAKGAYEQYF | TGTGCCAGCAGTTTAAGACACCGGGACAGGGGGGCGAAAGGCGCTTACGAGCAGTACTTC
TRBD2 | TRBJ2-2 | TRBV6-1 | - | CASRLLAGGSNTGELFF | TGTGCCAGCAGACTCCTAGCGGGAGGATCGAACACCGGGGAGCTGTTTTTT
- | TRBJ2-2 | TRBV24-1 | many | CATSDPNTGELFF | TGTGCCACCAGTGACCCTAACACCGGGGAGCTGTTTTTT
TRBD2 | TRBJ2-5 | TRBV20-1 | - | CSARGILAGETQYF | TGCAGTGCTAGGGGGATCCTAGCGGGAGAGACCCAGTACTTC
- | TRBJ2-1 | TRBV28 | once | CASRQQNNEQFF | TGTGCCAGCAGGCAACAGAACAATGAGCAGTTCTTC
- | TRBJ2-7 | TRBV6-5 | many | CASNPTRVGTGEQYF | TGTGCCAGCAATCCAACCCGGGTGGGGACGGGAGAGCAGTACTTC
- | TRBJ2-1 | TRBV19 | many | CASSEGREGNEQFF | TGTGCCAGTAGTGAGGGGAGAGAGGGCAATGAGCAGTTCTTC
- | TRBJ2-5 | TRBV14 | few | CASSQGGAQYF | TGTGCCAGCAGCCAAGGGGGGGCCCAGTACTTC
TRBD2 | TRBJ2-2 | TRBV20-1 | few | CSASWAGDDTGELFF | TGCAGTGCTAGTTGGGCGGGAGATGACACCGGGGAGCTGTTTTTT
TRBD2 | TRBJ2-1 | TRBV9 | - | CASSETLAGEQFF | TGTGCCAGCAGCGAAACCCTAGCGGGTGAGCAGTTCTTC
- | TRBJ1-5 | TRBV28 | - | CASSLDWPQHF | TGTGCCAGCAGCTTAGATTGGCCCCAGCATTTT
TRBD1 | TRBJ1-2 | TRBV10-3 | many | CAISPRNRGAGGYTF | TGTGCCATCAGTCCCCGGAACAGGGGGGCAGGTGGCTACACCTTC
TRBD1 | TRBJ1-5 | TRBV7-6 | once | CASSLSLRQGGQPQHF | TGTGCCAGCAGCTTAAGTCTGAGACAGGGGGGTCAGCCCCAGCATTTT
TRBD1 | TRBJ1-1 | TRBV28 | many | CASSFPDRGNTEAFF | TGTGCCAGCAGTTTCCCGGACAGGGGGAACACTGAAGCTTTCTTT
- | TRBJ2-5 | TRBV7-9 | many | CASSLRQGGTETQYF | TGTGCCAGCAGCCTAAGACAGGGAGGCACAGAGACCCAGTACTTC
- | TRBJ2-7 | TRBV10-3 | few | CASGVDSSYEQYF | TGTGCCTCGGGAGTTGACAGCTCCTACGAGCAGTACTTC
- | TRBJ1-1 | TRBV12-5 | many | CASGWEGLNTEAFF | TGTGCTAGTGGTTGGGAGGGGCTGAACACTGAAGCTTTCTTT
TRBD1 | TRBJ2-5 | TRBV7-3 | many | CASSLGTGEETQYF | TGTGCCAGCAGTTTAGGCACAGGGGAAGAGACCCAGTACTTC
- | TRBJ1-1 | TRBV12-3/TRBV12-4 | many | CASSLFVSSTEAFF | TGTGCCAGCAGTTTATTCGTAAGCAGTACTGAAGCTTTCTTT
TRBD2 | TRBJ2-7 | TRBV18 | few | CASSASGTSAYEQYF | TGTGCCAGCTCAGCTTCCGGGACTAGCGCCTACGAGCAGTACTTC
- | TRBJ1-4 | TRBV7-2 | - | CASGLQGNYNEKLFF | TGTGCCAGCGGCTTACAGGGCAACTATAATGAAAAACTGTTTTTT
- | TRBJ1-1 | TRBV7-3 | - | CASSLEQPNMSTQAFF | TGTGCCAGCAGCTTAGAACAGCCAAATATGAGCACTCAAGCTTTCTTT
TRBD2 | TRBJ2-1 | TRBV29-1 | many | CSVEDKIAGHPYEQFF | TGCAGCGTTGAAGATAAGATAGCGGGACATCCCTATGAGCAGTTCTTC
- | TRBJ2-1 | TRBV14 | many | CASSQWPAWGQGGNEQFF | TGTGCCAGCAGCCAATGGCCTGCCTGGGGGCAGGGGGGGAATGAGCAGTTCTTC
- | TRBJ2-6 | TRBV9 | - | CASSVDWGRDNSGANVLTF | TGTGCCAGCAGCGTAGATTGGGGGCGGGATAACTCTGGGGCCAACGTCCTGACTTTC
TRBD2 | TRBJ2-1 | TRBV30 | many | CAWGLVTAGVRNEQFF | TGTGCCTGGGGACTGGTTACAGCGGGAGTGAGGAATGAGCAGTTCTTC
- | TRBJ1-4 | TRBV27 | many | CASSSGAGEKLFF | TGTGCCAGCAGTTCGGGGGCTGGCGAAAAACTGTTTTTT